This T cell receptor beta chain was sequenced in a study of blood T cell repertoires in COVID-19. The wider study: PBMCs, B-cell-depleted T cells, or T cells provided the cDNA or gDNA that made up the material.

Germline V gene data show CDR1 as SGHRS and CDR2 as YFSETQ. The CDR3 has 15 amino acids. Trimming cost V 4 bases and J 1 base, with 14 bases left between them. As processed by the authors: Quantification of nucleated cells was approximated via reference gene primer amplification. Assay used: immunoSEQ multiplex PCR; TCRdb lists only in-frame clones, some missing. That table gives V, J and clone size, and the DNA gave D and trimming. Among approximately 91,000 clones, nearly 90% were seen once, and the ten largest hold about 4.2%. The V gene is TRBV5-1, the J gene TRBJ2-5; weak D call: TRBD1 (6 bases). The sequenced sample consisted of peripheral blood. The source of this sequence is a man aged 65-85 years with acute or convalescent COVID-19. CDR3 in amino acids: CASSLDSGRQETQYF. DNA of the CDR3: TGCGCCAGCAGCCTGGACAGCGGCCGCCAAGAGACCCAGTACTTC.